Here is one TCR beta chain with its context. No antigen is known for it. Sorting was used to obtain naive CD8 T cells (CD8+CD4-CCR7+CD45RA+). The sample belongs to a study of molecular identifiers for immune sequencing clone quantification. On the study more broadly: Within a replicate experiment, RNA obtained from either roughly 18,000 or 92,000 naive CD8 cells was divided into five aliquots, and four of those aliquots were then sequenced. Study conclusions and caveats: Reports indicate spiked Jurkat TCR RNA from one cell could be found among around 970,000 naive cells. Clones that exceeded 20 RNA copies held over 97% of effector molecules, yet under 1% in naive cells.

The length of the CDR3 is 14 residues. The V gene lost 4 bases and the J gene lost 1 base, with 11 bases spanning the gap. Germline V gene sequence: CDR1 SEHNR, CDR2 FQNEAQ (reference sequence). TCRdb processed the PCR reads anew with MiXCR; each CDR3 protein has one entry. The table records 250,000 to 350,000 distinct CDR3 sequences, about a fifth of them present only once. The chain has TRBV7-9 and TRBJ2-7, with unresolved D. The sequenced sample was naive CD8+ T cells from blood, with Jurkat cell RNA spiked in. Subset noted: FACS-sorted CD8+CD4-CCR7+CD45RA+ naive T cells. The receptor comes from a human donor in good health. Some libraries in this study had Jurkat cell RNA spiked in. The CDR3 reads CASSSLAESYEQYF. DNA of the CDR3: TGTGCCAGCAGCTCGCTGGCAGAATCCTACGAGCAGTACTTC.